This TCR beta chain was identified during a study of blood T cell repertoires in COVID-19. Germline V lookup: CDR1 SGHNT, CDR2 YYREEE (reference sequence). The CDR3 loop spans 17 amino acids. After removal of 4 bases from V and 6 bases from J, the junction contained 13 bases not matched to a gene. How the authors handled the data: The authors estimated nucleated cell counts from reference gene primer amplification. The assay was immunoSEQ multiplex PCR, and TCRdb's table has in-frame clones only and misses some. Clone size and V and J calls were adopted from that table, with D and trimming inferred from the DNA. The table includes about 43,000 clones, about 86% detected once.

The TCR comes from a woman in her sixties with acute or convalescent COVID-19. The rearrangement uses TRBV5-4 and TRBJ2-2; 9 bases match TRBD1. The sequenced material came from peripheral blood. The CDR3 reads CASSPAWGQGLPGELFF. The CDR3 DNA reads TGTGCCAGCAGCCCCGCCTGGGGACAGGGTCTTCCCGGGGAGCTGTTTTTT.